This T cell receptor beta chain stems from a study of cytomegalovirus exposure and HLA in healthy donors. Study findings and constraints: An analysis that came later showed most CMV-associated TCR beta chains appearing HLA-restricted. Sequencing probably produced one cluster of sequence variants that were highly shared. The study listed 150 to 200 cytomegalovirus-associated TCR beta chains. TCR association rates varied by HLA locus in a later analysis, with DRB1 highest and HLA-C lowest.

The PCR employed 60 Vbeta primers together with 13 Jbeta primers. Generated by immunoSEQ multiplex PCR, the TCRdb table keeps only in-frame clones and is missing some. The sample holds 54,000 or so clones; 45% to 70% are singletons and the top ten take approximately 12%. The V segment lost 2 bases and the J segment 0 bases; nucleotides outside the gene matches: 3. This CDR3 spans 16 amino acids. Germline values: CDR1 SGHRS, CDR2 YFSETQ. This clone was counted only a few times. Its antigen is unknown. What was sequenced was PBMCs. The J gene is TRBJ2-3, the V gene TRBV5-1, with 10 nucleotides matching TRBD1. The receptor comes from a human donor in good health. CDR3 residues: CASSLGTGASTDTQYF. The DNA of the CDR3 is TGCGCCAGCAGCTTAGGGACAGGGGCTAGCACAGATACGCAGTATTTT.